This T cell receptor (beta chain) was obtained from a study of Ad26.COV2.S vaccination and SARS-CoV-2 variants (dated by TCRdb to the early 2020s). At the level of the whole study: Vaccine-arm donors came from COV1001, a multicentre, randomized, double-blind, placebo-controlled phase I-IIa trial of Ad26.COV2.S in healthy adults. Dosing of Ad26.COV2.S was intramuscular, at either 5x10^10 or 1x10^11 viral particles, delivered as one shot or as two shots spaced 56 days apart. TCRbeta repertoire sequencing served as the tool for gauging how specific and how broad the SARS-CoV-2-reactive T cell receptors were following Ad26.COV2.S vaccination. The TCR-sequenced set comprised around 30 samples: around 20 Ad26.COV2.S vaccine recipients, 5 placebo recipients and 8 SARS-CoV-2 convalescent individuals. Trial participants were randomized into five groups of five, in which low-dose or high-dose Ad26.COV2.S was given once or twice, or placebo was given on both occasions. Blinding of investigators to trial group allocation was maintained during experiments and outcome assessment.

The treatment or condition label corresponds to: some 19 received Ad26.COV2.S at low or high dose, single or two shots; roughly five received placebo; per-sample allocation not given. For vaccine and placebo recipients, the sequenced repertoires came from samples collected on day 63 after the first injection. Cohort 1b enrolled 20 to 30 adults aged 18-55 years at a single site in Boston, USA, between 29 July and 7 August 2020. Ad26.COV2.S was a replication-incompetent adenovirus type 26 vector expressing a prefusion-stabilized SARS-CoV-2 spike protein from the original Wuhan strain. Worth noting for this clone: Its antigen is still unknown. Base qualities were left out, and no much larger clone turns up one base away.

The CDR3 sequence holds 17 residues, the cysteine and phenylalanine included. The retained sequence is limited to the CDR3, 51 bases, with the frame set at the first base. CDR1 and CDR2, looked up from the germline V gene, are MDHEN and SYDVKM. The trim is 3 bases for V and 1 base for J, with a gap of 16 bases between the germline ends. The immunoSEQ Assay was used to sequence TCRbeta CDR3 regions. After extraction, genomic DNA underwent amplification by bias-controlled multiplex PCR, followed by high-throughput sequencing. As for how the authors treated the data: To quantify the absolute abundance of each unique TCRbeta CDR3 region, sequences were collapsed and filtered. Usable DNA was measured by amplifying reference genes present in all nucleated cells, and TCRbeta template counts were normalized to that usable DNA to estimate T cell fraction. Repertoire TCRs were annotated as SARS-CoV-2-specific by exact matching of V gene, CDR3 amino acid sequence and J gene to a known reactive TCR set. MIRA supplied the reference SARS-CoV-2 TCR set, which was filtered for enrichment in COVID-19-positive ImmuneCODE repertoires so that public or cross-reactive TCRs were removed. Using the MIRA antigens, annotated TCRs were further analysed by specific ORF or by position within an ORF. Depth was the summed frequency of annotated unique rearrangements, while breadth was defined as annotated unique rearrangements over total unique productive rearrangements. Two-sided Wilcoxon rank-sum tests were used to compare TCR breadth between groups. TCRdb retrieved this table from immuneACCESS and kept in-frame rearrangements only. Not all clones are present; in checked studies, unresolved V genes account for under half, and no reason is known for the remainder. V and J calls and clone size come straight from that table; D and trimming were deduced from the DNA. The sample contains some 320,000 clones, over 80% of them found a single time. Around 2.2% of the sample goes to the ten largest clones.

The paper as a whole reports these results and caveats: Vaccine and placebo recipients had comparable non-spike TCR breadth, which fits with the vaccine containing only spike. Compared with placebo recipients, Ad26.COV2.S recipients showed higher spike-specific TCR breadth (P = 0.0014). Substantial breadth of spike-specific CD8+ and CD4+ T cell responses was reported after vaccination. According to the authors, total T cell responses may have been underestimated by the TCR breadth and depth analyses. The study lacked the statistical power to compare responses across vaccine doses or regimens.

The sequence came from a person between 18 and 60 years old who received the Ad26.COV2.S COVID-19 vaccine or a placebo. Recombination joined TRBV28 with TRBJ1-3; TRBD1 might be the D gene, on 5 matching bases. The source material was peripheral blood, sampled in a trial of Ad26.COV2.S vaccine versus placebo. In nucleotide form, the sequence is TGTGCCAGCAGTTTTGGTGGGGAAGGGGCATCTGGAAACACCATATATTTT. The translation is CASSFGGEGASGNTIYF.